This T cell receptor (beta chain) was identified during a study of T cell responses to AZD1222 COVID-19 vaccine (dated by TCRdb to about 2021). The study in broad terms: Because spike-specific TCR depth and breadth did not differ between the two schedules, AZD1222 recipients who got a second dose at roughly 4 weeks were pooled with those who got a second dose at roughly 12 weeks. TCR sequencing was performed for more than 230 trial participants, of whom about 210 were given two doses of AZD1222 and around 25 were given two doses of MenACWY control vaccine. Trial participants were enrolled by age into 18-55, 56-69 and 70-plus year subgroups, with around 140, 26 and 57 TCR-sequenced participants respectively.

The CDR3 regions of human TCRbeta chains were subjected to immunosequencing. The authors processed their data as follows. TCRs in the repertoires were matched against a reference library of SARS-CoV-2-specific TCRs that had been generated with the MIRA antigen-specificity platform. Breadth meant the fraction of unique TCRs that were SARS-CoV-2-associated, whereas depth meant the fraction of total T cells that were SARS-CoV-2-associated. Each spike-specific TCR was assigned to its reactive spike region and to a CD4 or CD8 class using the MIRA data. Log10-transformed breadth and depth values were compared by one-way ANOVA with Sidak's multiple comparisons tests. Imported from immuneACCESS, the table was reduced by TCRdb to in-frame sequences with V and J called. These copies leave out some clones; in studies compared against another copy, an unresolved V gene accounts for under half, and the cause of the remainder is not known. From that table come the V and J calls and clone size; the DNA was used to work out D and trimming. The sample yields some 120,000 clones; around nine tenths were counted once. 25% to 35% of the sample comes from the top ten.

Concerning this clone: Which antigen it targets is not known. Base qualities are not recorded, but no much larger clone differs from it by a single base.

Reading from cysteine to phenylalanine, the CDR3 counts 17 amino acids. The kept DNA is CDR3 alone, 51 bases in frame from the first base. Trimming takes 4 bases from V and 3 bases from J, and the germline ends sit 18 bases apart. Per the germline V gene, SGHTA is the CDR1 and FQGNSA is the CDR2. Beyond this particular receptor, the publication reports: Reportedly, almost half of the unique spike-specific TCRs recognized epitopes lying outside the regions that are mutated in the B.1.351 and B.1.1.7 variants. In the small 56-69-year group, the increase in depth fell short of significance, most likely because of low power. Spike-specific TCR breadth and depth rose significantly after two AZD1222 doses compared with day 0 and with MenACWY recipients. Conclusions about previously exposed vaccinees are limited, since just 6 or 7 AZD1222 recipients were seropositive for SARS-CoV-2 at baseline. CD4 TCRs associated with the vaccine covered the entire spike protein, and the dominant responses were in regions 160-218 and 743-854. Participants were mostly white British, with more females than males. The authors suggested clonal diversity may have been underestimated. Because no day 14 peak-response samples were available, repertoires were characterized only after the peak T cell response.

Interpreted using the paper, the time point label stands for: baseline before first vaccination. Vaccinee samples were obtained from the UK trials COV001 and COV002, which included a single-blind randomized controlled phase 2/3 trial of AZD1222 (ChAdOx1 nCoV-19) in healthy adults. For TCRbeta chain sequencing, PBMC samples were collected from trial participants at day 0 and at day 28 after the second dose. This chain is built from TRBV7-2 and TRBJ2-2; the D element could tentatively be TRBD1 or TRBD2, as 5 bases agree for each. This sample comprised peripheral blood, obtained on day 0 of AZD1222 vaccination. The sequence was collected from an adult in good health. CDR3 region: CASSSASGPLYTGELFF. The DNA reads as follows: TGTGCCAGCAGCTCCGCTTCGGGGCCCCTATACACCGGGGAGCTGTTTTTT.